This T cell receptor (beta chain) was sequenced for a study of blood T cell repertoires in COVID-19. Sequencing was performed with immunoSEQ multiplex PCR; in TCRdb, only in-frame clones are kept and a portion is missing. The sample yields 250,000 or so clones, around 90% seen once. This clone has more than one count but fewer than ten. The CDR3 is 12 amino acids. Trimming took 3 bases from V and 4 from J, leaving 6 bases between them. Germline V lookup: CDR1 MNHEY, CDR2 SMNVEV (reference sequence). The J gene is TRBJ1-2, the V gene TRBV27; D is undetermined. This clonotype originated in a woman aged 30 to 39 with acute or convalescent COVID-19. Material: peripheral blood. CDR3 sequence reads: CASSFRGYGYTF. As DNA, the CDR3 is TGTGCCAGCAGTTTTCGGGGCTATGGCTACACCTTC.